This passage covers 6 T cell receptor beta chains from one sample sequenced in a study of blood T cell repertoires in COVID-19. Here immunoSEQ multiplex PCR was the method, and the copy in TCRdb shows in-frame clones only, minus some. The table lists about 200,000 clones, roughly 83% of them singletons, with about 5.6% in the top ten. Sequenced input: PBMCs or T cells enriched from blood (not recorded which). These receptors came from a man aged 35-49 years with acute COVID-19.

This clone was counted a single time. This chain uses TRBV5-1 with TRBJ2-1; TRBD1 matches 10 bases. V shed 4 bases, J shed 8 bases, and the junction held 6 bases outside the gene matches. The V gene's germline CDR1 is SGHRS and CDR2 YFSETQ. The CDR3 covers 14 residues. CDR3: CASSAGTGADEQFF. Here the CDR3 DNA reads TGCGCCAGCAGCGCCGGGACAGGGGCCGATGAGCAGTTCTTC.

This chain uses TRBV7-3 with TRBJ1-3; D not resolved. The CDR3 contains 15 residues. Germline V gene sequence: CDR1 SGHTA, CDR2 FQGTGA. Between the trimmed V and J ends, which lost 2 bases and 0 bases, there was a span of 8 bases. The CDR3 protein is CASSLSGSSGNTIYF. DNA for the CDR3: TGTGCCAGCAGCTTATCTGGGAGCTCTGGAAACACCATATATTTT. Filled out from reference TRBV7-3 and TRBJ1-3, the complete variable domain reads GAGVSQTPSNKVTEKGKYVELRCDPISGHTALYWYRQSLGQGPEFLIYFQGTGAADDSGLPNDRFFAVRPEGSVSTLKIQRTERGDSAVYLCASSLSGSSGNTIYFGEGSWLTVV.

This clone has only one observation. The V and J genes are TRBV6-5 and TRBJ1-1; TRBD1 aligns across 8 bases. Germline CDR1 MNHEY, CDR2 SVGAGI. J gave up 10 bases and V 5 bases, and 6 bases lay outside the gene matches. The CDR3 length is 12 residues. The CDR3 nucleotides are TGTGCCAGCAGTCGACAGGGGATGGGAGCTTTCTTT. Translating it yields CASSRQGMGAFF.

The chain joins TRBV10-3 to TRBJ2-1, with a possible D match to TRBD2 (5 bases). The germline gives CDR1 ENHRY, CDR2 SYGVKD. The CDR3 covers 13 residues. Trimming left V 3 bases short and J 7 bases short, with 10 bases between. CDR3 region: CAISEGGNNEQFF. The CDR3 bases are TGTGCCATCAGTGAAGGAGGAAATAATGAGCAGTTCTTC.

V usage is TRBV5-3 and J usage is TRBJ1-1; 7 bases match TRBD1. TRBV5-3 is an ORF, and what it does is uncertain. CDR3 length: 15 residues. The V gene end was trimmed by 3 bases and the J gene end by 2 bases; junction bases not matched to a gene: 7. CDR3 DNA sequence: TGTGCCAGAAGCTCCCCGGGACAGATAAACACTGAAGCTTTCTTT. Translation gives CARSSPGQINTEAFF.

V is TRBV6-6 and J is TRBJ2-3, with 9 bases lining up with TRBD2. Per germline, CDR1 MNHNY and CDR2 SVGAGI (reference sequence). The CDR3 totals 16 residues. After removal of 6 bases from V and 3 bases from J, the junction contained 10 bases not matched to a gene. The CDR3 reads CASSRQGTSLTDTQYF. The CDR3 DNA reads as TGTGCCAGCAGCCGACAAGGGACTAGCCTGACAGATACGCAGTATTTT.